This TCR beta chain was profiled in a study of regulatory T cells in long-lasting Graves disease. This clonotype was counted many times. To make TCR beta libraries, researchers used iRepertoire HTBI primers and Arm-PCR of CDR3 regions. MiXCR was run by TCRdb on the multiplex PCR reads, yielding one entry per CDR3 protein. In the table there are over 450,000 distinct CDR3 sequences, about 11% of which are singletons. Time point: newly diagnosed GD, antithyroid drugs for less than 3 months. The TCR library used RNA extracted from PBMCs. Each of the patients was recruited from an endocrinology department situated in Xi'an, China. Germline V CDR1 and CDR2: SGHTA, FQGTGA. The CDR3 sequence is 15 residues long. Trimming pared 5 bases from V and 3 bases from J, leaving 15 bases between. This sample also belongs to another study, concerning T cells in Graves' hyperthyroidism and ophthalmopathy. That paper notes: Researchers defined stable Graves' hyperthyroidism as no ophthalmopathy progression within 18 months. During a first-round RT-PCR of the TCR CDR3, the HTBI primer set was used.

This specimen consisted of peripheral blood mononuclear cells (PBMCs), obtained at new diagnosis, from a patient treated with antithyroid drugs. The clonotype was recovered from a young woman with Graves disease. V gene TRBV7-3 combines with J gene TRBJ2-3; no reliable D call. The CDR3 DNA sequence: TGTGCCAGCAGCGGCAGGTTTAGTTGGACAGATACGCAGTATTTT. It specifies CASSGRFSWTDTQYF.